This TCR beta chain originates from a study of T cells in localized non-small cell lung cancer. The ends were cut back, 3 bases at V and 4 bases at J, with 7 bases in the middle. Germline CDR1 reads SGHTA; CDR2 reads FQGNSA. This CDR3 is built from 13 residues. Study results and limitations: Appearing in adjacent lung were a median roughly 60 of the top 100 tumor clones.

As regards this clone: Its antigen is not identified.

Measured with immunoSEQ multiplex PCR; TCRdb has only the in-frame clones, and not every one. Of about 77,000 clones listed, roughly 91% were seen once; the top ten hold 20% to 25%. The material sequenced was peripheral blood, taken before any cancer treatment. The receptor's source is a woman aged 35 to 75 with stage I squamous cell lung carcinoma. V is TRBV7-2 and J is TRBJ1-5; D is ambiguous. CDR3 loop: CASSFRTNQPQHF. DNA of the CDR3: TGTGCCAGCAGCTTTCGGACGAATCAGCCCCAGCATTTT.